This T cell receptor (beta chain) is from a study of blood T cells in healthy people across ages. Those donating, healthy Caucasian individuals from Russia, were aged roughly 6 to 100. A J-beta primer mix and a sample-barcoded 5' primer were used in a second PCR of roughly 6 to 12 cycles. MiXCR, run by TCRdb on the 5' RACE reads, gives a single entry per CDR3 protein. Of 1.5 million to 2 million distinct CDR3 sequences detected, roughly 43% appear once; the ten largest clones hold around 23%. The CDR3 sequence is 15 residues long. V shed 8 bases and J 7 bases; nucleotides not matched to a gene: 13. Germline CDR1 is SGHTA and CDR2 is FQGNSA.

The sample was blood. This chain uses TRBV7-2 with TRBJ2-1; 8 bases are a match to TRBD2. The sequence was obtained from a human donor in good health. The CDR3 here is CASSLEGAGENEQFF. DNA of the CDR3: TGTGCCAGCTCCCTGGAGGGAGCGGGGGAAAATGAGCAGTTCTTC.